The rows below give T cell receptor beta chains drawn from one sample of a study of OX40 agonist ivuxolimab in advanced cancers. Assay used: immunoSEQ multiplex PCR; TCRdb lists only in-frame clones, some missing. There are 12,000 or so clones in the sample; 86% occur only once, and under 35% lies in the top ten. This specimen consisted of CD4+ or CD8+ T cells sorted from blood, obtained in a trial of the OX40 agonist ivuxolimab. The origin of the receptors is an adult with an advanced solid tumor such as melanoma, head and neck, liver or kidney cancer. Both conserved end residues are part of each CDR3. D genes are given only for firm matches. Clone size is not always given. Where it is, it says once, few, many or a class for expanded clones.

CDR3 DNA: TGCGCCAGCAGCTTAACGGGCGGGGGAGTCGGCTACACCTTC
CDR3 protein: CASSLTGGGVGYTF
clone size: NA
J gene: TRBJ1-2
D gene: NA
V gene: TRBV5-1

CDR3 DNA: TGTGCCAGCAATTCAGGGGCCTACGAGCAGTACTTC
CDR3 protein: CASNSGAYEQYF
clone size: NA
J gene: TRBJ2-7
D gene: NA
V gene: TRBV28

CDR3 DNA: TGTGCCATTTCGACCCTAGCTGGTAATCAGCCCCAGCATTTT
CDR3 protein: CAISTLAGNQPQHF
clone size: NA
J gene: TRBJ1-5
D gene: NA
V gene: TRBV19

CDR3 DNA: TGTGCCACCAGCAGAGATCCGGGACAGGGTCGCGAGCAGTACTTC
CDR3 protein: CATSRDPGQGREQYF
clone size: once
J gene: TRBJ2-7
D gene: TRBD1
V gene: TRBV15

CDR3 DNA: TGTGCCAGCAGTTCCCACATGCTAGGAGTCGGCACAGATACGCAGTATTTT
CDR3 protein: CASSSHMLGVGTDTQYF
clone size: NA
J gene: TRBJ2-3
D gene: NA
V gene: TRBV27

CDR3 DNA: TGTGCCAGCAGTTACTCGTTAGACAGGGAGGTGAACGAGCAGTACTTC
CDR3 protein: CASSYSLDREVNEQYF
clone size: NA
J gene: TRBJ2-7
D gene: NA
V gene: TRBV6-5

CDR3 DNA: TGTGCCAGCAGGGGAGAGGGGCACGGGTCCCAGGGTCCTCATGAGCAGTTCTTC
CDR3 protein: CASRGEGHGSQGPHEQFF
clone size: NA
J gene: TRBJ2-1
D gene: NA
V gene: TRBV2

CDR3 DNA: TGTGCCAGCAGCGTAGACTCCCAGCGGGGGGCCTACAATGAGCAGTTCTTC
CDR3 protein: CASSVDSQRGAYNEQFF
clone size: NA
J gene: TRBJ2-1
D gene: TRBD2
V gene: TRBV9

CDR3 DNA: TGCAGCGTTGAAGATAGGACAGGTAGAGGCTACACCTTC
CDR3 protein: CSVEDRTGRGYTF
clone size: NA
J gene: TRBJ1-2
D gene: TRBD1
V gene: TRBV29-1

CDR3 DNA: TGTGCCAGCAGCTTAGGGTCGAACACTGAAGCTTTCTTT
CDR3 protein: CASSLGSNTEAFF
clone size: few
J gene: TRBJ1-1
D gene: NA
V gene: TRBV7-6

CDR3 DNA: TGTGCCAGCAGCTCCGACAGGTTGGGCAATCAGCCCCAGCATTTT
CDR3 protein: CASSSDRLGNQPQHF
clone size: NA
J gene: TRBJ1-5
D gene: NA
V gene: TRBV6-1

CDR3 DNA: TGTGCCTGGGAAGACAGTCACGAGCAGTACTTC
CDR3 protein: CAWEDSHEQYF
clone size: NA
J gene: TRBJ2-7
D gene: NA
V gene: TRBV30

CDR3 DNA: TGTGCCAGCAGCGACAACAGGGGGCTGAACACTGAAGCTTTCTTT
CDR3 protein: CASSDNRGLNTEAFF
clone size: NA
J gene: TRBJ1-1
D gene: TRBD1
V gene: TRBV2

CDR3 DNA: TGCAGCGTTGAAGGGAGGGCCTCCTACAATGAGCAGTTCTTC
CDR3 protein: CSVEGRASYNEQFF
clone size: NA
J gene: TRBJ2-1
D gene: NA
V gene: TRBV29-1

CDR3 DNA: TGTGCCAGTAGATACGTGGCCACCGGGGAGCTGTTTTTT
CDR3 protein: CASRYVATGELFF
clone size: NA
J gene: TRBJ2-2
D gene: NA
V gene: TRBV19

CDR3 DNA: TGTGCCAGCAGCGTAGAGACAGCTCAGACCTACGAGCAGTACTTC
CDR3 protein: CASSVETAQTYEQYF
clone size: NA
J gene: TRBJ2-7
D gene: NA
V gene: TRBV9

CDR3 DNA: TGTGCCAGCTGGACGGTAGGGAGGGCGAACGAACAAGAGACCCAGTACTTC
CDR3 protein: CASWTVGRANEQETQYF
clone size: NA
J gene: TRBJ2-5
D gene: TRBD2
V gene: TRBV11-2

CDR3 DNA: TGCGCCAGCAGCTTGGAGGGTAGCGTTCAAGAGACCCAGTACTTC
CDR3 protein: CASSLEGSVQETQYF
clone size: NA
J gene: TRBJ2-5
D gene: NA
V gene: TRBV5-1

CDR3 DNA: TGTGCCAGCAGCTTGGGGCCAGCAACCTACAATGAGCAGTTCTTC
CDR3 protein: CASSLGPATYNEQFF
clone size: NA
J gene: TRBJ2-1
D gene: NA
V gene: TRBV7-3

CDR3 DNA: TGTGCCAGCAGTTACCTTAGGGGTGGCGAAAAACTGTTTTTT
CDR3 protein: CASSYLRGGEKLFF
clone size: NA
J gene: TRBJ1-4
D gene: NA
V gene: TRBV6-5